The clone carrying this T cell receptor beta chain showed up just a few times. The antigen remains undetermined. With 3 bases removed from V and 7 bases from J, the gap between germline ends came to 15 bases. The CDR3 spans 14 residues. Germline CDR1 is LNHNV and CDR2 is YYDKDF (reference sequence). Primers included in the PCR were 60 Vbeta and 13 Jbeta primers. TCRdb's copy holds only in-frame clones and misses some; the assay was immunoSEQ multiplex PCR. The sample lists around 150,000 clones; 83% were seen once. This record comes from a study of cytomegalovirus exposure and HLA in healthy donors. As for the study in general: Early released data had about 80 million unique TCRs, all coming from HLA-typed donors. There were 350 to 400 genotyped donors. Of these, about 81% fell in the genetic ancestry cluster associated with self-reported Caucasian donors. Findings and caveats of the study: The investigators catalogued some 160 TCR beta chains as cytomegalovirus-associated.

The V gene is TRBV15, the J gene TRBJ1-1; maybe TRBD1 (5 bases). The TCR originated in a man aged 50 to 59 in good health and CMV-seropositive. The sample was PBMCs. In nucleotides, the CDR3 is TGTGCCACCAGCAGGGACGACAGTAAAAGTGAAGCTTTCTTT. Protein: CATSRDDSKSEAFF.